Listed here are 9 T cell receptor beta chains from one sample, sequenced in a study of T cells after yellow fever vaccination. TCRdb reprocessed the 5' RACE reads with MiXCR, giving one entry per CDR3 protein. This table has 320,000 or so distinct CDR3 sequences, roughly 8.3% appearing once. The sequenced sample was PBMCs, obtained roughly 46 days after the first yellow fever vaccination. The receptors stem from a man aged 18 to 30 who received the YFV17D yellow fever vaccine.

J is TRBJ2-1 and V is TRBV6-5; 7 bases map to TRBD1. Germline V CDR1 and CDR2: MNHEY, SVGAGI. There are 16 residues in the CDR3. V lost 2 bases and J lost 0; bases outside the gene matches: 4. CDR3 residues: CASSYRGPSSYNEQFF. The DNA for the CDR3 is TGTGCCAGCAGTTACAGGGGGCCGAGCTCCTACAATGAGCAGTTCTTC.

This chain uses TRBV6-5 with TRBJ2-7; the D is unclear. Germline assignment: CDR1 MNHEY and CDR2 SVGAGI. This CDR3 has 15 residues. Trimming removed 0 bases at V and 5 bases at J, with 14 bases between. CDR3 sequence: CASSYSGGTTDEQYF. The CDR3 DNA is TGTGCCAGCAGTTACTCGGGCGGCACTACCGACGAGCAGTACTTC.

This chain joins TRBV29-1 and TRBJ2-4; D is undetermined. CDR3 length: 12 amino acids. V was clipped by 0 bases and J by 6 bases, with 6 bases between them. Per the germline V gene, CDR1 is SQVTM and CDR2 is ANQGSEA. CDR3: CSVEESRNIQYF. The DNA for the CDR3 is TGCAGCGTTGAAGAATCTAGAAACATTCAGTACTTC.

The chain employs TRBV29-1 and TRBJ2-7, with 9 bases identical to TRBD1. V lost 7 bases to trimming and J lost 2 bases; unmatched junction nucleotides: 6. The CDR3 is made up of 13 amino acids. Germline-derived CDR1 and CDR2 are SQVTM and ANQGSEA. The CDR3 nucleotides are TGCAGCGCCCGGGACAGGGAGACCTACGAGCAGTACTTC. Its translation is CSARDRETYEQYF.

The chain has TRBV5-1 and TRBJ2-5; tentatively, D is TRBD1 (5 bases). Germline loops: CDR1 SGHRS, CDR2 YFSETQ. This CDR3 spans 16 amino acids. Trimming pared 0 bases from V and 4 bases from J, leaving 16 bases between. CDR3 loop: CASSLAGRGRVETQYF. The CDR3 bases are TGCGCCAGCAGCTTGGCGGGTAGGGGAAGAGTAGAGACCCAGTACTTC.

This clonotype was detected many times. The CDR3 sequence is CASSVSSSSYNEQFF. In nucleotides, the CDR3 is TGTGCCAGCAGTGTCTCATCGAGCTCCTACAATGAGCAGTTCTTC. The rearrangement uses TRBV5-4 and TRBJ2-1; D is uncertain. V was pared by 5 bases and J by 0 bases, with 12 bases between. Germline V lookup: CDR1 SGHNT, CDR2 YYREEE (reference sequence). The CDR3 totals 15 residues.

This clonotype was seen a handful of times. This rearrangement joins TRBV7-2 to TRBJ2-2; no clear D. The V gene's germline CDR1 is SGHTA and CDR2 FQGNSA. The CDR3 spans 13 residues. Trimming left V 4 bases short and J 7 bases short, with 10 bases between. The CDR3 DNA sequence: TGTGCCAGCAGCTCCAAGGGTGGCGGGGAGCTGTTTTTT. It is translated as CASSSKGGGELFF.

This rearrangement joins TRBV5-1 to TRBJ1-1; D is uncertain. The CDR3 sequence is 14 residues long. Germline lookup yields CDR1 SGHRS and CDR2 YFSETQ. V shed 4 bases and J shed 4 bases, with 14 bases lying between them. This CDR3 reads CASSKLGSSTEAFF. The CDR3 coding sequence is TGCGCCAGCAGCAAATTGGGATCCAGCACTGAAGCTTTCTTT.

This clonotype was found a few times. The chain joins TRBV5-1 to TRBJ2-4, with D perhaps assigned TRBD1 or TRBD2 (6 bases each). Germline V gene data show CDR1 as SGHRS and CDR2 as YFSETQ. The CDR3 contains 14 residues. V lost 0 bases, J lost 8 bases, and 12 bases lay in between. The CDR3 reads CASSLDTGAYIQYF. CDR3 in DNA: TGCGCCAGCAGCTTGGATACGGGGGCCTACATTCAGTACTTC.